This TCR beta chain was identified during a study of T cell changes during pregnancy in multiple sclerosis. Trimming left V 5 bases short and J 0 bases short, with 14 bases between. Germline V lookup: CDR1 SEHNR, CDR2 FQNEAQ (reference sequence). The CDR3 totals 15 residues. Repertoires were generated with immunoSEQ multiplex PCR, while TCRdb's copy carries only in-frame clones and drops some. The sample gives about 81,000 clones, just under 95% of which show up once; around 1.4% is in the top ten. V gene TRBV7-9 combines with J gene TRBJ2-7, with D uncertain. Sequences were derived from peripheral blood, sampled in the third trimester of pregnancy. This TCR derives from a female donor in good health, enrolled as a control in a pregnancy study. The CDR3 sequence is CASSDETSFSYEQYF. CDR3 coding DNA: TGTGCCAGCAGCGACGAGACATCATTCTCCTACGAGCAGTACTTC. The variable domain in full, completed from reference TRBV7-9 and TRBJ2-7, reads DTGVSQNPRHKITKRGQNVTFRCDPISEHNRLYWYRQTLGQGPEFLTYFQNEAQLEKSRLLSDRFSAERPKGSFSTLEIQRTEQGDSAMYLCASSDETSFSYEQYFGPGTRLTVT.